A single sample gave rise to the 2 T cell receptor beta chains below, sequenced in a study of T cell responses to AZD1222 COVID-19 vaccine. Assay: immunoSEQ multiplex PCR; the TCRdb copy retains only in-frame clones and omits some. The profile shows about 82,000 clones, 85% to 95% of them singletons. Specimen: peripheral blood, collected on day 0 of AZD1222 vaccination. All receptors derive from an adult in good health.

The rearrangement links TRBV6-5 to TRBJ1-2; 10 bases agree with TRBD1. The germline CDR1 and CDR2 sequences are MNHEY and SVGAGI. J gave up 4 bases and V 2 bases, and 4 bases lay outside the gene matches. CDR3 length: 15 residues. The CDR3 is CASSYSGTGVYGYTF. Written as DNA, the CDR3 is TGTGCCAGCAGTTACAGTGGGACAGGGGTCTATGGCTACACCTTC.

V and J are TRBV19 and TRBJ1-5; D is possibly TRBD1 (5 bases). Germline assignment: CDR1 LNHDA and CDR2 SQIVND (reference sequence). The CDR3 length is 14 residues. Trimming removed 2 bases from V and 5 bases from J, with 10 bases in between. CDR3 nucleotide sequence: TGTGCCAGTAGTATAAGTCTGGGGGATCAGCCCCAGCATTTT. Amino acid sequence: CASSISLGDQPQHF.